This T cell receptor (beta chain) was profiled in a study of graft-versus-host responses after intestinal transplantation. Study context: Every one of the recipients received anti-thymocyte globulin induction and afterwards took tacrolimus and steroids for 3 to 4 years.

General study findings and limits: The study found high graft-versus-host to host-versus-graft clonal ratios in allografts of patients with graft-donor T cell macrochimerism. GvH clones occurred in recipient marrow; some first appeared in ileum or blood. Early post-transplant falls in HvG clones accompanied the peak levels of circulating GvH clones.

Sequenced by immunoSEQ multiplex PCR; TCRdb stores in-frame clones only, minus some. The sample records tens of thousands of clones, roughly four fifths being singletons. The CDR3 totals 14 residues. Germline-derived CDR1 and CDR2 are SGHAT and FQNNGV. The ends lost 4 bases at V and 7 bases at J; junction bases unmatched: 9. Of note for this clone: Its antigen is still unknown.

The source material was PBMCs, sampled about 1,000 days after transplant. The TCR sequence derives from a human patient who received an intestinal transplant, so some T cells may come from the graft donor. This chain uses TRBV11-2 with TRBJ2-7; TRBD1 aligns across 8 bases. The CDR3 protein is CASSSQTGALEQYF. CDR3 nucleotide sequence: TGTGCCAGCAGCTCCCAGACAGGGGCTTTAGAGCAGTACTTC.